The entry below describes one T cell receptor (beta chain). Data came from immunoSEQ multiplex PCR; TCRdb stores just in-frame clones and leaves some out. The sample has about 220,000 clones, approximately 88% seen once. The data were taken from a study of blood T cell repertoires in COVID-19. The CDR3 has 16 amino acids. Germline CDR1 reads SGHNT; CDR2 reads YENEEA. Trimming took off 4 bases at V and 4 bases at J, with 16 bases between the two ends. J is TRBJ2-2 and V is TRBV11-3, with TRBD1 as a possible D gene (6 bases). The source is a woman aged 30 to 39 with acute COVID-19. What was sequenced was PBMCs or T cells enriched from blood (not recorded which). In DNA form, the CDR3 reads TGTGCCAGCAGCTACGAACAGGGCGGCGGCACCGGGGAGCTGTTTTTT. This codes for CASSYEQGGGTGELFF. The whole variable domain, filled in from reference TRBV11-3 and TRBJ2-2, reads EAGVVQSPRYKIIEKKQPVAFWCNPISGHNTLYWYLQNLGQGPELLIRYENEEAVDDSQLPKDRFSAERLKGVDSTLKIQPAELGDSAVYLCASSYEQGGGTGELFFGEGSRLTVL.